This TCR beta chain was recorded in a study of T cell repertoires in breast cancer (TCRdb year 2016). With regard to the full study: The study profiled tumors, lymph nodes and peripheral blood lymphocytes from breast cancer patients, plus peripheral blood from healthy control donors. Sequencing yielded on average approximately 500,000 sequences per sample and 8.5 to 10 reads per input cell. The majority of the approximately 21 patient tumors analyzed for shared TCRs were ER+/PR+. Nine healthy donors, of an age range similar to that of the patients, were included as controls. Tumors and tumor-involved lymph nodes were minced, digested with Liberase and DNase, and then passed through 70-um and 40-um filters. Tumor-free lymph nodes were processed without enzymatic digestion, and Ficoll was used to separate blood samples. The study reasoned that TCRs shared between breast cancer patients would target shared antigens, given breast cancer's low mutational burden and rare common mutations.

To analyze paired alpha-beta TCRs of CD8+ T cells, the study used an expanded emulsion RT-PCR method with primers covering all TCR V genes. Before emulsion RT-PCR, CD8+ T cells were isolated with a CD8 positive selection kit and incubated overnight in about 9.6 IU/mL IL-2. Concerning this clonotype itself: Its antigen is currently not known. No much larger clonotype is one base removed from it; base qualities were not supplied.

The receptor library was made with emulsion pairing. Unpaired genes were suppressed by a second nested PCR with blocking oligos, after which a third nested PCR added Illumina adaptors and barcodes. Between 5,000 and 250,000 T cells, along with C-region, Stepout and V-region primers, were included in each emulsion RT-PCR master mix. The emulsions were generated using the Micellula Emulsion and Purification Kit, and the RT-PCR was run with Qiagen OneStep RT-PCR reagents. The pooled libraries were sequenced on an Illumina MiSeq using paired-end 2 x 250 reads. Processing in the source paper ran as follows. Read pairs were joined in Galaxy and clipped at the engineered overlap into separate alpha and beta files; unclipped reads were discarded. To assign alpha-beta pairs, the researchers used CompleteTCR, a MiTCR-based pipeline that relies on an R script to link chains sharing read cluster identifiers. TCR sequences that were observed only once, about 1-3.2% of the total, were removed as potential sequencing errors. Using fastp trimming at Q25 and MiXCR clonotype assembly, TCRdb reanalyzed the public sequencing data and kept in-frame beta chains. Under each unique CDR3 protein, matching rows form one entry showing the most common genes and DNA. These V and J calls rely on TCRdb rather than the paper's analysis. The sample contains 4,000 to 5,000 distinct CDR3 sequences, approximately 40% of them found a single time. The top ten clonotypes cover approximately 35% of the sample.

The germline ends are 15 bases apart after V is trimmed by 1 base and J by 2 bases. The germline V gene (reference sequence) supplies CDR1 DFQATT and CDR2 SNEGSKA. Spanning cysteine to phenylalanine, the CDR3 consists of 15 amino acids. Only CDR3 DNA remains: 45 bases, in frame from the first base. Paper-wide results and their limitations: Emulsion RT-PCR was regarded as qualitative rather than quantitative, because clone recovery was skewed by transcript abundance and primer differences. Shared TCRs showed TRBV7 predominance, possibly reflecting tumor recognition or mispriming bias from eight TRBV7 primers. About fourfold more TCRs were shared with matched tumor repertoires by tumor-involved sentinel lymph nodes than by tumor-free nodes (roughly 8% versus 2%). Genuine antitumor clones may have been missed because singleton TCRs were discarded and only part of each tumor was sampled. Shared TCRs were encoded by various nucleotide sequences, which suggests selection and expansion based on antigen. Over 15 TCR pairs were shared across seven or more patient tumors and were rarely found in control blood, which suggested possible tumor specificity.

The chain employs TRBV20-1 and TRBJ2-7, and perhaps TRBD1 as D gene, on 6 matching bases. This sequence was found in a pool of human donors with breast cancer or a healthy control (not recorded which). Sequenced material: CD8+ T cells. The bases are TGCAGTGCTAGAGTGTGGTTCGGGGACACCTACGAGCAGTACTTC. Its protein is CSARVWFGDTYEQYF.